These 29 T cell receptor beta chains originate from one sample sequenced in a study of control samples from healthy donors and cancer patients (dated by TCRdb to between 2020 and 2021). Libraries were prepared through the immunoSEQ multiplex PCR assay. Imported from immuneACCESS, the table was reduced by TCRdb to in-frame sequences with V and J called. These copies leave out some clones; in studies compared against another copy, an unresolved V gene accounts for under half, and the cause of the remainder is not known. Counted in this sample were some 82,000 clones; more than 75% of them appeared once. Together, the top ten hold about a fifth of the sample. Sequencing was carried out using blood. Source of these receptors: a man aged 50-60 years in good health.

In nucleotides, the CDR3 is TGTGCCAGCAGCGTGACCCGGGACAAATACAATGAGCAGTTCTTC. Translated: CASSVTRDKYNEQFF. This sequence joins TRBV7-2 and TRBJ2-1; possibly TRBD1 for D (6 bases). The CDR3 has 15 residues. Germline-derived CDR1 and CDR2 are SGHTA and FQGNSA. Trimming removed 5 bases at V and 4 bases at J, with 15 bases between.

This chain connects TRBV5-3 to TRBJ1-5; 8 bases agree with TRBD1. TRBV5-3 is identified as an open reading frame with a role that is uncertain. The CDR3 consists of 13 residues. Losses at the gene ends were 4 bases for V and 7 bases for J; bases not matched to a gene: 4. CDR3 sequence (DNA): TGTGCCAGAAGCCCGGACAGGGAACAGCCCCAGCATTTT. This encodes CARSPDREQPQHF.

V and J are TRBV6-6 and TRBJ1-1; D remains unclear. The CDR3 sequence is 15 residues long. The V gene lost 3 bases and the J gene lost 3 bases, with 14 bases spanning the gap. Germline V gene data show CDR1 as MNHNY and CDR2 as SVGAGI (reference sequence). The CDR3 loop is CASSYLDAPHTEAFF. Written as DNA, the CDR3 is TGTGCCAGCAGTTATCTCGATGCACCACACACTGAAGCTTTCTTT.

The chain uses TRBV7-3 and TRBJ2-2; no clear D gene. Germline lookup yields CDR1 SGHTA and CDR2 FQGTGA. This CDR3 comprises 13 residues. The V gene lost 5 bases and the J gene lost 4 bases, with 8 bases spanning the gap. CDR3 residues: CASSQLPTGELFF. CDR3 DNA: TGTGCCAGCAGCCAGCTCCCCACCGGGGAGCTGTTTTTT.

This clone was seen just once. V and J are TRBV7-3 and TRBJ2-1, with TRBD2 matching 9 bases. The V and J ends lost 2 bases and 10 bases, in that order; junction bases with no gene match: 3. The V gene's germline CDR1 is SGHTA and CDR2 FQGTGA. The CDR3 runs to 13 residues. The CDR3 DNA follows: TGTGCCAGCAGCTTAGGGACTAGCCGGGAGCAGTTCTTC. This sequence encodes CASSLGTSREQFF.

This clone showed up just once. This CDR3 is CASSQGPGVNYGYTF. DNA for the CDR3: TGTGCCAGCAGCCAGGGGCCAGGCGTTAACTATGGCTACACCTTC. V usage is TRBV3-1 (or the pseudogene TRBV3-2) and J usage is TRBJ1-2, with a tentative D call TRBD1 (5 bases). Trimming stripped 3 bases from V and 1 base from J, with 12 bases between. CDR1 is LGHDT and CDR2 is YNNKEL in the germline V gene (reference sequence). This CDR3 contains 15 residues.

The gene calls are TRBV6-1 and TRBJ2-7; no firm D call. CDR1 and CDR2 (germline): MNHNS, SASEGT. The CDR3 consists of 15 residues. Trimming took off 3 bases at V and 2 bases at J, with 14 bases between the two ends. CDR3 bases: TGTGCCAGCAGTGAGGGGTTTGGTGGACCCTACGAGCAGTACGTC. Translation gives CASSEGFGGPYEQYV.

This chain uses TRBV2 with TRBJ2-1; D possibly corresponds to TRBD2 (5 bases). Looked up from germline, CDR1 is SNHLY and CDR2 is FYNNEI. This CDR3 is built from 12 residues. V shed 3 bases and J shed 9 bases, with 9 bases lying between them. CDR3 coding DNA: TGTGCCAGCAGTGATGAGGGCCGTGAGCAGTTCTTC. Its translation is CASSDEGREQFF.

V is TRBV24-1 and J is TRBJ2-1; 7 nucleotides match TRBD2. After removal of 1 base from V and 8 bases from J, the junction contained 4 bases not matched to a gene. The CDR3 length is 14 residues. The V gene's germline CDR1 is KGHDR and CDR2 SFDVKD. The CDR3 DNA is TGTGCCACCAGTGATTTTCCCGGGGGGTATGAGCAGTTCTTC. It encodes CATSDFPGGYEQFF.

Here the CDR3 DNA reads TGCAGCGTTCCTACCTCAGGGGGCGCTGGCTATGGCTACACCTTC. As protein: CSVPTSGGAGYGYTF. The chain joins TRBV29-1 to TRBJ1-2, with 8 bases aligning to TRBD1. J lost 4 bases, V lost 5 bases, and 12 bases had no gene match. In germline, CDR1 is SQVTM, CDR2 ANQGSEA. This CDR3 has 15 residues.

The chain employs TRBV6-1 and TRBJ2-7, with 7 bases lining up with TRBD1. The V gene end was trimmed by 2 bases and the J gene end by 1 base; junction bases not matched to a gene: 2. Germline CDR1 reads MNHNS; CDR2 reads SASEGT. This CDR3 comprises 14 residues. The CDR3 nucleotides read TGTGCCAGCAGTGAACGGACAGGTTCCTACGAGCAGTACTTC. Translating gives CASSERTGSYEQYF.

The chain couples TRBV10-3 to TRBJ2-3; TRBD2 aligns across 8 bases. The CDR3 runs to 15 residues. Germline trimming cut 3 bases from V and 2 bases from J; bases unmatched to any gene: 4. Germline V lookup: CDR1 ENHRY, CDR2 SYGVKD. The CDR3 DNA reads as TGTGCCATCAGTGATGGCGGGGGGTACACAGATACGCAGTATTTT. It yields the protein CAISDGGGYTDTQYF.

J is TRBJ2-3 and V is TRBV27; TRBD1 agrees at 10 bases. The CDR3 is 14 residues long. V was clipped by 4 bases and J by 7 bases; unmatched bases: 5. In germline, CDR1 is MNHEY, CDR2 SMNVEV (reference sequence). The CDR3 is CASSWDRGLNTQYF. The CDR3 DNA reads TGTGCCAGCAGTTGGGACAGGGGCCTCAATACGCAGTATTTT.

The chain recombines TRBV29-1 with TRBJ2-2; 9 bases align to TRBD1. From germline, CDR1 is SQVTM and CDR2 ANQGSEA. V shed 3 bases and J 7 bases; nucleotides not matched to a gene: 6. This CDR3 spans 14 amino acids. The CDR3 DNA sequence: TGCAGCGTTGACAAAGGACAGGGGCACGGGGAGCTGTTTTTT. Residues: CSVDKGQGHGELFF.

This chain joins TRBV11-3 and TRBJ2-3, with D tentatively TRBD1 (7 bases). Germline V gene sequence: CDR1 SGHNT, CDR2 YENEEA. The CDR3 runs to 14 residues. V shed 5 bases and J shed 4 bases, with 13 bases lying between them. This CDR3 is CASSPGGYSDTQYF. In DNA form, the CDR3 reads TGTGCCAGCAGCCCAGGGGGGTATTCAGATACGCAGTATTTT.

The chain combines TRBV27 with TRBJ1-2, with 7 bases identical to TRBD1. The CDR3 covers 13 residues. CDR1 and CDR2 (germline): MNHEY, SMNVEV (reference sequence). V dropped 7 bases and J dropped 3; count of bases not matched to a gene: 5. The CDR3 sequence: CASKHRGDYGYTF. DNA of the CDR3: TGTGCCAGCAAGCACAGGGGAGACTATGGCTACACCTTC.

This rearrangement joins TRBV2 to TRBJ2-3; TRBD1 aligns across 9 bases. The ends lost 3 bases at V and 0 bases at J; junction bases unmatched: 13. Germline assignment: CDR1 SNHLY and CDR2 FYNNEI. The CDR3 length is 19 residues. CDR3 loop: CASSDITGGPYSSTDTQYF. The CDR3 nucleotides read TGTGCCAGCAGTGACATTACAGGGGGCCCCTATTCTAGCACAGATACGCAGTATTTT.

The genes are TRBV24-1 and TRBJ2-1; 7 bases agree with TRBD1. V dropped 4 bases and J dropped 2; count of bases not matched to a gene: 13. The CDR3 sequence is 18 residues long. CDR1 and CDR2 (germline): KGHDR, SFDVKD. CDR3 sequence (DNA): TGTGCCACCAGTGACCCAAAGGTCCAAACAGGGGCCTACAATGAGCAGTTCTTC. It codes for CATSDPKVQTGAYNEQFF.

This sequence joins TRBV2 and TRBJ2-3; D is unclear. This CDR3 has 12 residues. The ends were cut back, 4 bases at V and 1 base at J, with 3 bases in the middle. Germline CDR1 SNHLY, CDR2 FYNNEI. The DNA of the CDR3 is TGTGCCAGCAGTGGGGGCACAGATACGCAGTATTTT. It translates to CASSGGTDTQYF.

The gene calls are TRBV4-1 and TRBJ1-2, with D maybe TRBD1 (5 bases). The CDR3 sequence is 18 residues long. Germline loops: CDR1 MGHRA, CDR2 YSYEKL. Trimming took off 0 bases at V and 0 bases at J, with 17 bases between the two ends. The CDR3 is CASSQEEGSQGTNYGYTF. The CDR3 bases are TGCGCCAGCAGCCAAGAGGAGGGGTCCCAAGGGACTAACTATGGCTACACCTTC.

V gene TRBV4-3 combines with J gene TRBJ1-5; tentative D call: TRBD1 (5 bases). The germline V and J ends were trimmed by 0 bases and 2 bases, with 17 bases remaining between them. There are 18 residues in the CDR3. Germline V CDR1 and CDR2: LGHNA, YSLEER. CDR3 in amino acids: CASSQDDSSREGNQPQHF. The DNA of the CDR3 is TGCGCCAGCAGCCAAGATGACAGCTCAAGGGAAGGCAATCAGCCCCAGCATTTT.

This chain connects TRBV5-4 to TRBJ2-2, with TRBD2 as a possible D gene (5 bases). Trimming stripped 4 bases from V and 2 bases from J, with 12 bases between. The CDR3 is 15 residues long. CDR1 is SGHNT, CDR2 YYREEE, per germline (reference sequence). In nucleotides, the CDR3 is TGTGCCAGCAGCCGGGATCGTACCAACACCGGGGAGCTGTTTTTT. This encodes CASSRDRTNTGELFF.

As regards this clone: The junction shows a germline mismatch at one end, possibly a read error. The chain combines TRBV14 with TRBJ2-3, with D maybe TRBD2 (5 bases). Germline CDR1 and CDR2: SGHDN and FVKESK. CDR3 length equals 16 residues. The CDR3 coding sequence is TGTGCCAGCAGCCAAGGGGGTGGGAGCGGCACCGATACGCAGTATTTT. It translates to CASSQGGGSGTDTQYF.

V gene TRBV4-1 combines with J gene TRBJ2-1, with TRBD2 identical over 7 bases. Germline V gene data show CDR1 as MGHRA and CDR2 as YSYEKL. Trimming cost V 0 bases and J 2 bases; bases outside gene matches: 1. This CDR3 region has 15 residues. The CDR3 region is CASSQEGTTYNEQFF. CDR3 in DNA: TGCGCCAGCAGCCAAGAGGGGACTACCTACAATGAGCAGTTCTTC.

The rearrangement links TRBV27 to TRBJ1-1; unclear D gene. Between the trimmed V and J ends, which lost 1 base and 5 bases, there was a span of 8 bases. Germline CDR1 MNHEY, CDR2 SMNVEV (reference sequence). This CDR3 comprises 13 residues. CDR3 DNA sequence: TGTGCCAGCAGTTTATTGCGGGGAACTGAAGCTTTCTTT. Translated, it gives CASSLLRGTEAFF.

V and J are TRBV18 and TRBJ2-2; D unresolved. Germline lookup yields CDR1 KGHSH and CDR2 LQKENI. This CDR3 spans 14 amino acids. V lost 2 bases to trimming and J lost 0 bases, with 4 bases between them. CDR3 amino acids: CASSPYTNTGELFF. Here the CDR3 DNA reads TGTGCCAGCTCACCATACACGAACACCGGGGAGCTGTTTTTT.

This clone was observed once. The gene calls are TRBV19 and TRBJ1-1, with a weak D call TRBD1 (5 bases). V was shortened by 7 bases and J by 4 bases, with 22 bases between the two germline ends. This CDR3 is 16 amino acids long. Germline-derived CDR1 and CDR2 are LNHDA and SQIVND (reference sequence). CDR3 DNA: TGTGCCAGTACCCCCCCACTCGGGGATGGGACCACTGAAGCTTTCTTT. Its protein is CASTPPLGDGTTEAFF.

J is TRBJ2-2 and V is TRBV6-2 or TRBV6-3; the D is unclear. Trimming pared 0 bases from V and 0 bases from J, leaving 8 bases between. The CDR3 runs to 16 residues. Germline assignment: CDR1 MNHEY and CDR2 SVGEGT. CDR3 DNA sequence: TGTGCCAGCAGTTACTCGAGGAAAGCGAACACCGGGGAGCTGTTTTTT. It specifies CASSYSRKANTGELFF.

CDR3 region: CASLGATYEQYF. CDR3 bases: TGTGCCAGCTTAGGCGCGACCTACGAGCAGTACTTC. This chain joins TRBV18 and TRBJ2-7; D is unresolved. Between the trimmed V and J ends, which lost 7 bases and 2 bases, there was a span of 9 bases. Germline CDR1 KGHSH, CDR2 LQKENI. This CDR3 has 12 residues.